Following are 20 T cell receptor beta chains from one sample sequenced in a study of human T cells and chemical hapten exposure. TCRdb itself ran the RACE reads through MiXCR, one entry per CDR3 protein. The sample lists 350,000 to 450,000 distinct CDR3 sequences, 4.5% to 5.5% occurring once. Time point: pre-sensitization, week 0. Regarding treatment: therapeutic diphenylcyclopropenone sensitization with weekly scalp DPC. The source was whole blood, collected in connection with sensitization to the hapten diphenylcyclopropenone (DPC). The origin of the receptors is a woman aged 45-65 years with alopecia areata. Some clones in this sample may be carry-over from other donors' samples.

This sequence joins TRBV14 and TRBJ2-7, with D perhaps assigned TRBD1 or TRBD2 (5 bases each). The ends were cut back, 3 bases at V and 7 bases at J, with 22 bases in the middle. Germline V gene data show CDR1 as SGHDN and CDR2 as FVKESK. The CDR3 covers 16 residues. CDR3 loop: CASSHRVRGLESEQYF. CDR3 bases: TGTGCCAGCAGCCATCGGGTCCGGGGCTTGGAGAGTGAGCAGTACTTC.

This clonotype was picked up many times. This sequence joins TRBV4-2 and TRBJ2-7; TRBD2 matches at 13 bases. V shed 1 base and J 1 base; nucleotides not matched to a gene: 4. Germline CDR1 is LGHNA and CDR2 is YNFKEQ. The CDR3 spans 17 residues. The CDR3 DNA is TGTGCCAGCAGCCAAGGCCCGGGACTAGCGGGATCCTACGAGCAGTACTTC. Translated: CASSQGPGLAGSYEQYF.

This clonotype was observed at least ten times. The chain has TRBV3-1 and TRBJ2-7; D gene ambiguous. Trimming removed 2 bases at V and 2 bases at J, with 10 bases between. CDR3 length: 14 residues. The germline V gene has CDR1 LGHDT and CDR2 YNNKEL (reference sequence). This CDR3 is CASSQQTGPYEQYF. DNA for the CDR3: TGTGCCAGCAGCCAACAGACTGGGCCCTACGAGCAGTACTTC.

This clonotype has just a few counts. The chain recombines TRBV7-9 with TRBJ2-1; D is possibly TRBD1 or TRBD2 (5 bases each). The CDR3 spans 14 residues. CDR1 is SEHNR, CDR2 FQNEAQ, per germline (reference sequence). V was clipped by 3 bases and J by 7 bases, with 13 bases between them. CDR3 DNA sequence: TGTGCCAGCAGCTTTACCCGGGGCTCAAATGAGCAGTTCTTC. This sequence encodes CASSFTRGSNEQFF.

This clonotype has a count of ten or more. This rearrangement joins TRBV9 to TRBJ1-5; tentatively, D is TRBD1 (6 bases). The length of the CDR3 is 15 residues. V was pared by 4 bases and J by 5 bases, with 16 bases between. CDR1 is SGDLS, CDR2 YYNGEE, per germline. CDR3 bases: TGTGCCAGCAGCTCCAAAGGGGGGGTCGATCAGCCCCAGCATTTT. The encoded protein is CASSSKGGVDQPQHF. The full variable domain, in which reference TRBV9 and TRBJ1-5 provide the parts outside the CDR3, is DSGVTQTPKHLITATGQRVTLRCSPRSGDLSVYWYQQSLDQGLQFLIQYYNGEERAKGNILERFSAQQFPDLHSELNLSSLELGDSALYFCASSSKGGVDQPQHFGDGTRLSIL.

This clonotype was seen more than once but under ten times. The chain recombines TRBV4-1 with TRBJ2-3; TRBD2 matches 13 bases. The V gene end was trimmed by 4 bases and the J gene end by 2 bases; junction bases not matched to a gene: 6. Germline V gene data show CDR1 as MGHRA and CDR2 as YSYEKL. CDR3 size: 17 residues. The CDR3, as DNA: TGCGCCAGCAGCCGGGGACTAGCGGGGAGGTTCACAGATACGCAGTATTTT. Its translation: CASSRGLAGRFTDTQYF.

This clonotype was counted a few times. V usage is TRBV3-1 and J usage is TRBJ1-1, with TRBD1 matching over 7 bases. Unmatched junction bases numbered 9, after V lost 4 bases and J lost 10 bases. CDR3 length: 13 residues. Per germline, CDR1 LGHDT and CDR2 YNNKEL (reference sequence). The DNA for the CDR3 is TGTGCCAGCAGCCCTCCAGGGGGATCGGGAGCTTTCTTT. Amino acid sequence: CASSPPGGSGAFF.

In this sample, this clonotype turned up a few times. This chain uses TRBV5-1 with TRBJ2-3, with D tentatively TRBD1 (7 bases). Between the trimmed V and J ends, which lost 2 bases and 4 bases, there was a span of 14 bases. In germline, CDR1 is SGHRS, CDR2 YFSETQ. The CDR3 sequence is 15 residues long. The CDR3 loop reads CASSFRQGGADTQYF. The CDR3 coding sequence is TGCGCCAGCAGCTTTCGACAGGGAGGCGCAGATACGCAGTATTTT.

The CDR3 spells CAIRFELNTEAFF. The CDR3 nucleotides read TGTGCCATCAGATTCGAGCTGAACACTGAAGCTTTCTTT. This chain uses TRBV10-3 with TRBJ1-1, with no clear D. V was pared by 6 bases and J by 0 bases, with 8 bases between. The CDR3 runs to 13 residues. Germline loops: CDR1 ENHRY, CDR2 SYGVKD.

Ten or more counts support this clonotype. CDR3 in DNA: TGCAGCGTTGAAGACCCCCAGGCGGCAGGGGGCCTGTACGAGCAGTACTTC. Protein product: CSVEDPQAAGGLYEQYF. V gene TRBV29-1 combines with J gene TRBJ2-7, with TRBD1 matching over 8 bases. The V gene's germline CDR1 is SQVTM and CDR2 ANQGSEA. This CDR3 is built from 17 residues. The V segment lost 0 bases and the J segment 4 bases; nucleotides outside the gene matches: 14.

Many counts were recorded for this clonotype. The V and J genes are TRBV3-1 and TRBJ1-1; the D is unclear. This CDR3 has 12 residues. With 1 base removed from V and 10 bases from J, the gap between germline ends came to 10 bases. Germline CDR1 is LGHDT and CDR2 is YNNKEL (reference sequence). For the CDR3, the DNA is TGTGCCAGCAGCCAAGGCCCTCAAGCAGCTTTCTTT. Protein sequence: CASSQGPQAAFF.

This clonotype came up a few times. The rearrangement links TRBV25-1 to TRBJ1-1; the D is unclear. With 4 bases removed from V and 1 base from J, the gap between germline ends came to 19 bases. Germline V gene lookup returns CDR1 MGHDK and CDR2 SYGVNS. The CDR3 spans 17 residues. CDR3 sequence: CASSGLALHGKNTEAFF. The DNA of the CDR3 is TGTGCCAGCAGTGGACTCGCCCTACATGGTAAGAACACTGAAGCTTTCTTT.

This clonotype turned up a few times. The chain links TRBV14 to TRBJ1-5, with a tentative D call TRBD1 (6 bases). The CDR3 has 17 amino acids. CDR1 is SGHDN and CDR2 is FVKESK in the germline V gene. The V end lost 3 bases, the J end lost 0 bases, and 15 bases lay between the germline ends. This CDR3 is CASSQSTGSYSNQPQHF. The CDR3 coding sequence is TGTGCCAGCAGCCAGTCAACAGGGAGTTATAGCAATCAGCCCCAGCATTTT.

This clonotype was observed a few times. The rearrangement uses TRBV27 and TRBJ1-3; D call uncertain. In germline, CDR1 is MNHEY, CDR2 SMNVEV (reference sequence). Trimming shortened V by 2 bases and J by 0 bases, and 11 bases separated the two germline ends. The CDR3 has 16 amino acids. For the CDR3, the DNA is TGTGCCAGCAGTTTAAGTCAGAGCAGCTCTGGAAACACCATATATTTT. Translation: CASSLSQSSSGNTIYF.

This clonotype was seen at least ten times. V and J are TRBV5-6 and TRBJ2-7, with D perhaps matching TRBD1 (6 bases). The CDR3 totals 14 residues. The V gene's germline CDR1 is SGHDT and CDR2 YYEEEE. V was pared by 0 bases and J by 3 bases, with 10 bases between. The CDR3, as DNA: TGTGCCAGCAGCTTGGGTCGGGACATCTACGAGCAGTACTTC. Its protein product is CASSLGRDIYEQYF.

This clonotype was counted many times. The CDR3 nucleotides are TGTGCCAGCAGCACAACCACCGGGACTAGCGATCTAAAGACCCAGTACTTC. It encodes CASSTTTGTSDLKTQYF. The V call is TRBV7-9, the J call TRBJ2-5; the match to TRBD2 covers 10 bases. The CDR3 loop spans 17 amino acids. The germline V gene encodes CDR1 SEHNR and CDR2 FQNEAQ (reference sequence). Unmatched junction bases numbered 15, after V lost 5 bases and J lost 6 bases. Based on the CDR3 plus reference TRBV7-9 and TRBJ2-5, the full variable domain is DTGVSQNPRHKITKRGQNVTFRCDPISEHNRLYWYRQTLGQGPEFLTYFQNEAQLEKSRLLSDRFSAERPKGSFSTLEIQRTEQGDSAMYLCASSTTTGTSDLKTQYFGPGTRLLVL.

This clonotype has a count of ten or more. The genes are TRBV3-1 and TRBJ2-2; 8 nucleotides match TRBD2. Germline CDR1 LGHDT, CDR2 YNNKEL (reference sequence). The J segment lost 3 bases and the V segment lost 6 bases, leaving 6 bases of the junction unmatched. The CDR3 sequence is 15 residues long. The CDR3 protein is CASRLLAVDTGELFF. CDR3 in DNA: TGTGCCAGCAGGTTACTAGCGGTCGACACCGGGGAGCTGTTTTTT.

Many counts were recorded for this clonotype. The J gene is TRBJ2-4, the V gene TRBV6-2 or TRBV6-3; D unresolved. The V end lost 1 base, the J end lost 2 bases, and 12 bases lay between the germline ends. CDR1 is MNHEY and CDR2 is SVGEGT in the germline V gene. CDR3 size: 16 residues. The CDR3 DNA reads as TGTGCCAGCAGTTACTACTCTCCGACGACCAAAAACATTCAGTACTTC. The encoded protein is CASSYYSPTTKNIQYF.

The V gene is TRBV18, the J gene TRBJ1-1; possible D gene TRBD1, 6 bases. Germline CDR1 is KGHSH and CDR2 is LQKENI. V lost 8 bases and J 8 bases, leaving 15 bases between the germline ends. The length of the CDR3 is 12 residues. The CDR3 DNA reads TGTGCCAGCCTCCGGGTAGGGGGGGAAGCTTTCTTT. Its translation is CASLRVGGEAFF. The full variable domain, its missing parts supplied by reference TRBV18 and TRBJ1-1, is NAGVMQNPRHLVRRRGQEARLRCSPMKGHSHVYWYRQLPEEGLKFMVYLQKENIIDESGMPKERFSAEFPKEGPSILRIQQVVRGDSAAYFCASLRVGGEAFFGQGTRLTVV.

This clonotype was counted a few times. CDR3 nucleotides: TGTGCCAGCAGCCAAGATTTTGGGGGCTCCCATGAAAAACTGTTTTTT. Its protein is CASSQDFGGSHEKLFF. The gene calls are TRBV4-2 and TRBJ1-4, with a tentative D call TRBD1 (6 bases). Germline values: CDR1 LGHNA, CDR2 YNFKEQ. This CDR3 has 16 residues. V was pared by 0 bases and J by 6 bases, with 14 bases between.